These T cell receptor beta chains were read from a single sample in a study of T cell changes during pregnancy in multiple sclerosis. TCRdb's table, derived via immunoSEQ multiplex PCR, lists solely in-frame clones and lacks some. The sample includes roughly 66,000 clones, about 90% of them seen just once. This specimen was peripheral blood, taken in the first trimester of pregnancy. These receptors all come from a female donor with multiple sclerosis, enrolled in a pregnancy study. CDR3s include the opening cysteine and the closing phenylalanine or tryptophan. Each record gives: D gene, J gene, V gene, clone size, CDR3 DNA, CDR3 protein. D genes are given only for firm matches. Not all rows give a size; the values are once, few, many and, for expanded clones, a class.

TRBD2	TRBJ2-5	TRBV15	once	TGTGCCACCAGCAGAGGAAGGACTAGCGGTTACCAAGAGACCCAGTACTTC	CATSRGRTSGYQETQYF
TRBD1	TRBJ2-3	TRBV6-5	.	TGTGCCAGCAGTCGGGACAGGGTCACAGATACGCAGTATTTT	CASSRDRVTDTQYF
TRBD2	TRBJ2-4	TRBV5-4	.	TGTGCCAGCAGCTTGTTCGAGGCGGGAGGGCCGGGAAACATTCAGTACTTC	CASSLFEAGGPGNIQYF
.	TRBJ2-1	TRBV11-2	medium-sized	TGTGCCAGCAGCTTATATCCTTCTGAGCAGTTCTTC	CASSLYPSEQFF
TRBD1	TRBJ1-6	TRBV7-3	.	TGTGCCAGCAGCGCGGGACAGCTTAATTCACCCCTCCACTTT	CASSAGQLNSPLHF
.	TRBJ2-1	TRBV15	.	TGTGCCACCAGCAGAGATCTAGGGGGAGGGAATTTCCCCAATGAGCAGTTCTTC	CATSRDLGGGNFPNEQFF
TRBD2	TRBJ2-1	TRBV11-3	.	TGTGCCAGCAGCTTAGGGGCTAGCGGGACGTACAATGAGCAGTTCTTC	CASSLGASGTYNEQFF
.	TRBJ2-6	TRBV6-1	.	TGTGCCAGCAGTGTTCAGGCTACTGGGGCCAACGTCCTGACTTTC	CASSVQATGANVLTF
.	TRBJ2-3	TRBV25-1	.	TGTGCCAGCAGTGAAGGTCAGGATACGGGCACAGATACGCAGTATTTT	CASSEGQDTGTDTQYF
TRBD1	TRBJ2-7	TRBV29-1	.	TGCAGCGTAACAGGGGGTGATACCTACGAGCAGTACTTC	CSVTGGDTYEQYF